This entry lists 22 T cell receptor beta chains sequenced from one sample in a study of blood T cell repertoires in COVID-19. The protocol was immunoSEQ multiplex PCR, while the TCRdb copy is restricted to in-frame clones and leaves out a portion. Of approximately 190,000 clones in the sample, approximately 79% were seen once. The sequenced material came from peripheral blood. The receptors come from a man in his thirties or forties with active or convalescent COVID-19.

The CDR3 region has the DNA TGTGCCAGCAGCCGACAAAGGGGAGGGGATGGCTACACCTTC. Protein product: CASSRQRGGDGYTF. The rearrangement joins TRBV3-1 (or the pseudogene TRBV3-2) to TRBJ1-2, with a possible D match to TRBD1 (5 bases). The V end lost 4 bases, the J end lost 6 bases, and 15 bases lay between the germline ends. This CDR3 has 14 residues. In germline, CDR1 is LGHDT, CDR2 YNNKEL (reference sequence).

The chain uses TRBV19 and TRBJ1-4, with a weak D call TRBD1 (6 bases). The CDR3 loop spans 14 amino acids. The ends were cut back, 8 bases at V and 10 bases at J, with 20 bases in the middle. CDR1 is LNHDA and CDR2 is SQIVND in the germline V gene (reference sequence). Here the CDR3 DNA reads TGTGCCAGTGCGAACGGCAGGGGAAGCGGAAAACTGTTTTTT. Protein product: CASANGRGSGKLFF. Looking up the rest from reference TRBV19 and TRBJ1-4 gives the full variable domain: DGGITQSPKYLFRKEGQNVTLSCEQNLNHDAMYWYRQDPGQGLRLIYYSQIVNDFQKGDIAEGYSVSREKKESFPLTVTSAQKNPTAFYLCASANGRGSGKLFFGSGTQLSVL.

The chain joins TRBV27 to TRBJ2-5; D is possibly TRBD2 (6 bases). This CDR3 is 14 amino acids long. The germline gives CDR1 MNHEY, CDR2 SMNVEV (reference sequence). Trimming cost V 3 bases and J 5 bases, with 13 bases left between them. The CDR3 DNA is TGTGCCAGCAGTTTTGCGGGGACGCGGGAGACCCAGTACTTC. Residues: CASSFAGTRETQYF.

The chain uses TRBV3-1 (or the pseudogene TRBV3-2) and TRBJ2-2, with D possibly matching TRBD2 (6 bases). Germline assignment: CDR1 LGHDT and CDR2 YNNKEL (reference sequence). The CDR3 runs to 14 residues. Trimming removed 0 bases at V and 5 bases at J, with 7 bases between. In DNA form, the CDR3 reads TGTGCCAGCAGCCAAGACGGGGGAACCGGGGAGCTGTTTTTT. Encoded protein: CASSQDGGTGELFF.

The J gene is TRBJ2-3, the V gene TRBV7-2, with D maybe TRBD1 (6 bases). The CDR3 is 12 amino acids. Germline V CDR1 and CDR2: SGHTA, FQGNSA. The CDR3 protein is CAGGTWTDTQYF. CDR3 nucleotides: TGTGCAGGGGGTACCTGGACAGATACGCAGTATTTT.

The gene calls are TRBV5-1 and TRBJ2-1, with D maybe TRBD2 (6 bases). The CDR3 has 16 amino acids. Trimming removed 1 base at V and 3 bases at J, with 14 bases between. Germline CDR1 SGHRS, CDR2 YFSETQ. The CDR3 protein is CASSLRAGRIYNEQFF. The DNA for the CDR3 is TGCGCCAGCAGCTTGAGGGCGGGACGGATCTACAATGAGCAGTTCTTC. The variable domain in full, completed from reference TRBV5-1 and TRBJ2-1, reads KAGVTQTPRYLIKTRGQQVTLSCSPISGHRSVSWYQQTPGQGLQFLFEYFSETQRNKGNFPGRFSGRQFSNSRSEMNVSTLELGDSALYLCASSLRAGRIYNEQFFGPGTRLTVL.

This chain's CDR3 is CASSDVKGSEQFF. The CDR3 bases are TGTGCCAGTAGTGACGTCAAGGGGTCTGAGCAGTTCTTC. V is TRBV19 and J is TRBJ2-1; possible D gene TRBD1, 5 bases. Germline values: CDR1 LNHDA, CDR2 SQIVND (reference sequence). This CDR3 has 13 residues. The V and J ends lost 5 bases and 9 bases respectively, with 14 bases between them. Complete variable domain (other parts from reference TRBV19 and TRBJ2-1): DGGITQSPKYLFRKEGQNVTLSCEQNLNHDAMYWYRQDPGQGLRLIYYSQIVNDFQKGDIAEGYSVSREKKESFPLTVTSAQKNPTAFYLCASSDVKGSEQFFGPGTRLTVL.

CDR3 sequence reads: CASSRDGRTLSIFYEQYV. CDR3 nucleotides: TGTGCCAGCAGCCGCGATGGACGGACACTTTCTATTTTCTACGAGCAGTACGTC. The rearrangement joins TRBV7-4 to TRBJ2-7; TRBD1 might be the D (5 bases). Germline V gene sequence: CDR1 SGHVT, CDR2 SQSDAQ. The CDR3 runs 18 residues. V was clipped by 5 bases and J by 3 bases, with 26 bases between them.

CDR3 bases: TGTGCCGGAGACGGCGGCCGCGACACTGAAGCTTTCTTT. Translated, it gives CAGDGGRDTEAFF. The rearrangement joins TRBV5-8 to TRBJ1-1; no clear D. The V end was cut by 10 bases, the J end by 3 bases, with 16 bases between. Germline V lookup: CDR1 SGHTS, CDR2 YDEGEE. There are 13 residues in the CDR3.

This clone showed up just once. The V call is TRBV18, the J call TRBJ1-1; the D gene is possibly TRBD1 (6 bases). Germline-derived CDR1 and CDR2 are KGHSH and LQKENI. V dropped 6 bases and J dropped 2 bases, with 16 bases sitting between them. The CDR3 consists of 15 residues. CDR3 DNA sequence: TGTGCCAGCTCCGAATCAGGGGCTACCAACACTGAAGCTTTCTTT. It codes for CASSESGATNTEAFF. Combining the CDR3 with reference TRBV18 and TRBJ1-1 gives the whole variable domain NAGVMQNPRHLVRRRGQEARLRCSPMKGHSHVYWYRQLPEEGLKFMVYLQKENIIDESGMPKERFSAEFPKEGPSILRIQQVVRGDSAAYFCASSESGATNTEAFFGQGTRLTVV.

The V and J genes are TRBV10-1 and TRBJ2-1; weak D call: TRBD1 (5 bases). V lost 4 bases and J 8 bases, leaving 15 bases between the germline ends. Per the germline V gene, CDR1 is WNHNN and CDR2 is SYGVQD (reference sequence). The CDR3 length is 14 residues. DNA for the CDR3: TGCGCCAGCAGTGGTTCAGGGCCAGTTGATGAGCAGTTCTTC. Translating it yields CASSGSGPVDEQFF.

CDR3 residues: CASSSSGRPTYNEQFF. The CDR3 region has the DNA TGTGCCAGCAGTTCTAGCGGGAGGCCAACCTACAATGAGCAGTTCTTC. The gene calls are TRBV3-1 (or the pseudogene TRBV3-2) and TRBJ2-1; 11 nucleotides agree with TRBD2. J gave up 2 bases and V 6 bases, and 6 bases lay outside the gene matches. Germline CDR1 reads LGHDT; CDR2 reads YNNKEL (reference sequence). The CDR3 runs 16 residues.

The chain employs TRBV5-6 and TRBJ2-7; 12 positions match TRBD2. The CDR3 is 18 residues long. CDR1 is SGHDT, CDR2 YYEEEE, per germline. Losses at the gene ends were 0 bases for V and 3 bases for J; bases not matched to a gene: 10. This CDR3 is CASSLAILAGGPGYEQYF. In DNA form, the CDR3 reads TGTGCCAGCAGCTTGGCCATCCTAGCGGGAGGGCCCGGCTACGAGCAGTACTTC.

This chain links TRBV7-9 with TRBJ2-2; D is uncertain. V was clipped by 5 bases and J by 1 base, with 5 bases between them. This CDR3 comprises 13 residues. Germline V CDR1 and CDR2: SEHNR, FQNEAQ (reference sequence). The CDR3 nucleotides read TGTGCCAGCAGCCCACTGAACACCGGGGAGCTGTTTTTT. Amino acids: CASSPLNTGELFF.

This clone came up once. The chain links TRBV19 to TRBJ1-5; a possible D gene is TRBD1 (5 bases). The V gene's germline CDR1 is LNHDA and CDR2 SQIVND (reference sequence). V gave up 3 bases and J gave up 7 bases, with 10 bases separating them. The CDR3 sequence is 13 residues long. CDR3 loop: CASSIGGLQPQHF. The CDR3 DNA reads TGTGCCAGTAGTATCGGGGGACTGCAGCCCCAGCATTTT.

CDR3 coding DNA: TGTGCCAGCGGAGCAGGGCCGGGGGACGCTTTCTTT. This gives the protein CASGAGPGDAFF. V usage is TRBV2 and J usage is TRBJ1-1, with D maybe TRBD1 (5 bases). The germline CDR1 and CDR2 sequences are SNHLY and FYNNEI. V lost 8 bases and J 11 bases, leaving 18 bases between the germline ends. The length of the CDR3 is 12 residues.

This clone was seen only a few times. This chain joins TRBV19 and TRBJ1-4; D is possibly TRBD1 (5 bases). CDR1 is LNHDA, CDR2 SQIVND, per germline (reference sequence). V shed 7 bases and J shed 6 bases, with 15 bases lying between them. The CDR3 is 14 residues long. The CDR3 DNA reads TGTGCCAGTACCCCCGGGGGTTTTGATGAAAAACTGTTTTTT. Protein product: CASTPGGFDEKLFF.

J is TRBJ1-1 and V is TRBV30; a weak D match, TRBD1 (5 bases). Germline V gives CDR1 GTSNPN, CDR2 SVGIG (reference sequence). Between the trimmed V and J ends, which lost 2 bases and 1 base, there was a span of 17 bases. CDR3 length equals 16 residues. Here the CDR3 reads CAWSSPRDFGNTEAFF. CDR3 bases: TGTGCCTGGAGTTCTCCCCGGGACTTTGGGAACACTGAAGCTTTCTTT.

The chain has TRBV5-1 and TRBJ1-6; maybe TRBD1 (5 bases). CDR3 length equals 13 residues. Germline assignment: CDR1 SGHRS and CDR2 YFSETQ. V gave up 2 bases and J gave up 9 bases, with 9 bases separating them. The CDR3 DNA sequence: TGCGCCAGCAGCTTCCCAGGGCCTTCACCCCTCCACTTT. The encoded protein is CASSFPGPSPLHF.

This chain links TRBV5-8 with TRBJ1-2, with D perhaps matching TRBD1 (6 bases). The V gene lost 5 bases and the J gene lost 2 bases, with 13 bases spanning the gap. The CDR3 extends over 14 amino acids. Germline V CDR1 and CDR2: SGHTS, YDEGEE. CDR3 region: CASSSQGLNYGYTF. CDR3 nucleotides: TGTGCCAGCAGTTCGCAGGGGCTGAACTATGGCTACACCTTC.

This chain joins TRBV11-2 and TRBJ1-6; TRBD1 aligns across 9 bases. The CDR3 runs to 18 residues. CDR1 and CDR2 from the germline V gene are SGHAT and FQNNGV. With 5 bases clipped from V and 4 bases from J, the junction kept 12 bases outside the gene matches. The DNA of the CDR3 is TGTGCCAGCAGCACCGGGGGAGCCGGGACAGGGTATAATTCACCCCTCCACTTT. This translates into CASSTGGAGTGYNSPLHF.

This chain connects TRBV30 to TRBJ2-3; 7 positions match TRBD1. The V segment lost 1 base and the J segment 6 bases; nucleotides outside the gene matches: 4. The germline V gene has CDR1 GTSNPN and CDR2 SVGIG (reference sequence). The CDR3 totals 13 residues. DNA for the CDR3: TGTGCCTGGAGTGACGGGACAGTCGATACGCAGTATTTT. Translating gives CAWSDGTVDTQYF.